The present TCR beta chain was sequenced within a study of regulatory T cells in long-lasting Graves disease (dated by TCRdb to the early 2020s). Study-level background: Persistent Graves' disease meant more than 5 years of antithyroid drug treatment with TSH receptor autoantibodies that stayed positive. Antithyroid drugs had been taken for around 9.8 years on average by persistent Graves' disease patients in the clinical cohort. Patients with persistent Graves' disease were compared with patients with newly diagnosed Graves' disease using TCR sequencing and RNA sequencing of peripheral blood. The study took place in China and was registered as a clinical trial. A total of approximately 35 samples underwent TCR sequencing: some 13 from persistent and roughly 20 from newly diagnosed Graves' disease patients.

The method behind the library was multiplex PCR. Sequenced using an Illumina HiSeq 4000. CDR3 regions were amplified by Arm-PCR with iRepertoire HTBI primers to construct TCR beta libraries. Gel purification was performed on PCR products prior to sequencing. Per the original workflow: Across samples, 60 to 75 TRBV and 15 or so TRBJ segments were identified and used for gene usage analysis of CDR3 amino acid clonotypes. COPE and FqMerger were used to merge filtered high-quality paired reads into contigs. BLAST was used to align contigs to IMGT TRBV, TRBD and TRBJ reference genes, and CDR3 was defined according to IMGT. Highly expanded clones were defined as clonotypes with a frequency above 0.1%. Shannon entropy served as the measure of repertoire diversity, while the Gini coefficient captured V-J evenness. Public clonotypes were defined as clonotypes shared by more than one individual. TCRdb applied fastp at Q25 and MiXCR to the public reads, then kept only in-frame beta chains. Each entry is one CDR3 protein sequence, shown with its most common DNA and genes. The authors' filters were not applied to this entry. The sample table contains around 450,000 distinct CDR3 sequences; only one count was recorded for roughly 21% of them. Of the sample, 6.5% to 9% falls within the top ten clones.

A few counts support this clonotype. It lacks a known antigen. Within one base of it there is no much larger clone, and no base qualities were kept. Read against the paper, the sample's time point label means: persistent/refractory GD, antithyroid drugs over 5 years with positive TRAb. RNA was extracted from PBMCs in TRIzol for both TCR sequencing and RNA sequencing. The diagnosis of Graves' disease followed American Thyroid Association guidelines. Recruitment of patients was carried out at an endocrinology department in Xi'an, China. Each patient gave around 9.2 milliliters of peripheral blood, collected in an EDTA anticoagulant tube. Ficoll Paque Plus density gradient separation was used to isolate PBMCs, and no further T cell sorting was done. RNA quality was checked with an Agilent 2100 Bioanalyzer and agarose gel, and concentration with a NanoDrop 2000. Here is what the overall study found, with its caveats: Sequencing and analysis were limited to the TCR beta chain. As a limitation, the authors acknowledged that the small sample size may reduce accuracy. The study examined only peripheral blood because the primary lesion, thyroid tissue, could not be accessed. Compared with newly diagnosed patients, persistent Graves' disease patients had lower TCR Shannon entropy and fewer highly expanded clones, which suggests clonal expansion. More public clonotypes were shared among persistent patients (over 2,500) than among newly diagnosed patients (roughly 1,000).

This receptor was taken from a female donor with Graves disease. The sequences come from peripheral blood mononuclear cells (PBMCs), collected when the disease was refractory, from a patient treated with antithyroid drugs.

The CDR3 reads CASRRRQLNSGNTIYF. Here is the DNA: TGTGCCAGCAGACGCCGACAGCTTAACTCTGGAAACACCATATATTTT. The chain uses TRBV6-1 and TRBJ1-3; possibly the D gene is TRBD1, per 5 matching bases. V sheds 6 bases and J sheds 0 bases, leaving 15 bases between their ends. Including the terminal cysteine and phenylalanine, the CDR3 comprises 16 residues. The entry retains the CDR3 DNA only, 48 bases that are in frame from base 1. In the germline V gene, CDR1 corresponds to MNHNS and CDR2 to SASEGT.